This T cell receptor (beta chain) came from a study of cytomegalovirus exposure and HLA in healthy donors. Study-wide results and caveats: Sequence variants that were highly shared formed a cluster that was likely a sequencing artifact. Some V segments, TRBV6-2 and TRBV6-3 among them, were indistinguishable and were therefore excluded.

As concerns this clone: The antigen is undetermined. The germline gene is not matched at one end of the junction; a read error may be the cause.

The germline CDR1 and CDR2 sequences are SSHAT and FNYEAQ (reference sequence). The length of the CDR3 is 14 residues. The PCR used 60 Vbeta and 13 Jbeta primers. Clones were read by immunoSEQ multiplex PCR, and TCRdb kept only the in-frame ones, dropping some. The top ten hold about 2% of the sample, which has 150,000 to 200,000 clones, 80% to 90% seen once. The chain carries TRBV7-7 and TRBJ2-3; the D gene is possibly TRBD1 (5 bases). This clonotype originated in a man younger than 35 in good health and CMV-seropositive. Sequencing input: PBMCs. The CDR3 loop reads CASSASTVTDTQYF. The CDR3 DNA reads as TGTGCTAGCAGCGCCTCGACAGTCACAGATACGCAGTATTTT.